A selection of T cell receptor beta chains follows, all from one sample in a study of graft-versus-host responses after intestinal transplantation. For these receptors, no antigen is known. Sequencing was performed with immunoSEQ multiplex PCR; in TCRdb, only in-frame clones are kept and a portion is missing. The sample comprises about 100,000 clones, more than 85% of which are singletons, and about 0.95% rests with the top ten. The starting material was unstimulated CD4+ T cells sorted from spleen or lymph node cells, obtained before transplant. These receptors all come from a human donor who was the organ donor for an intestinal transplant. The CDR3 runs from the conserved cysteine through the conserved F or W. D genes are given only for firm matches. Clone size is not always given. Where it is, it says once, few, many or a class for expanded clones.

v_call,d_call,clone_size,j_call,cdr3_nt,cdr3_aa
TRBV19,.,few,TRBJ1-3,TGTGCCAGTAGTACCACCATGCTATCGGGCTCTGGAAACACCATATATTTT,CASSTTMLSGSGNTIYF
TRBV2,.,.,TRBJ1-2,TGTGCCAGCAGTGCAGAGGTCTACAACTATGGCTACACCTTC,CASSAEVYNYGYTF
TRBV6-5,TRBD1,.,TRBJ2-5,TGTGCCAGCAGTTACTTTACAGGGGGAGAGACCCAGTACTTC,CASSYFTGGETQYF
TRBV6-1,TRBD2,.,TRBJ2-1,TGTGCCAGCAGTGAACTAGCGGGGGCACACAATGAGCAGTTCTTC,CASSELAGAHNEQFF
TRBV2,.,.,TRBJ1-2,TGTGCCAGCAGTATATACCGGGTCCTCAACTTC,CASSIYRVLNF
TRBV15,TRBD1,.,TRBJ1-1,TGTGCCACCAGCAGAGGACAGACAAGGGGGCTCATGAACACTGAAGCTTTCTTT,CATSRGQTRGLMNTEAFF
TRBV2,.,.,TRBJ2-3,TGTGCCAGCTTGGGTATTCAAACAGATACGCAGTATTTT,CASLGIQTDTQYF
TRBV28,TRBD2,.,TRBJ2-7,TGTGCCAGCTTTCCCGGGACTAGCGGGGGGGAATCCTACGAGCAGTACTTC,CASFPGTSGGESYEQYF
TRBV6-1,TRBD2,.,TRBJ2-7,TGTGCCAGCAGACGGGCGGGACTATACGAGCAGTACTTC,CASRRAGLYEQYF
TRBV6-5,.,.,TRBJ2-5,TGTGCCAGCAGTTCCCTCGAGTCTGGCGGGACCCAGTACTTC,CASSSLESGGTQYF
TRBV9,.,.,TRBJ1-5,TGTGCCAGCAGCGTGGACAGCTCTAGCAATCAGCCCCAGCATTTT,CASSVDSSSNQPQHF
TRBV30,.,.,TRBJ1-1,TGTGCCTGGATTATAGGGTACACTGAAGCTTTCTTT,CAWIIGYTEAFF
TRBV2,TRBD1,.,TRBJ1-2,TGTGCCAGCAGTGGAGGGACAGGTGGGCCCTATGGCTACACCTTC,CASSGGTGGPYGYTF
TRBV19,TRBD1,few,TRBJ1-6,TGTGCCAGTAGTGGGGGACAGGTTGGTTCACCCCTCCACTTT,CASSGGQVGSPLHF
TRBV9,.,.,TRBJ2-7,TGTGCCAGCAGCGGGGGACTCGACTACGAGCAGTACTTC,CASSGGLDYEQYF
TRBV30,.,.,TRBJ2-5,TGTGCCTGGAGCTCCAAAGTGGCAGGACGGATTCAAGAGACCCAGTACTTC,CAWSSKVAGRIQETQYF
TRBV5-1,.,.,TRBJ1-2,TGCGCCAGCAGCAGTATCTGGGACTATGGCTACACCTTC,CASSSIWDYGYTF
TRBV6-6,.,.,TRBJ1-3,TGTGCCAGCATCTTAGAGGGAGGAGGGGGAAACACCATATATTTT,CASILEGGGGNTIYF
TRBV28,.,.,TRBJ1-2,TGTGCCAGCAGCCCCCCCGGGCCCTATGGCTACACCTTC,CASSPPGPYGYTF
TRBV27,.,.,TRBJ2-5,TGTGCCAGCAGTTCAATTAGGGCGGATGTACTTCCAAGAAAGGGCCAGTACTTC,CASSSIRADVLPRKGQYF
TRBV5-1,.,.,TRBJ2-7,TGCGCCAGCAGCCTAACACTCGTGGGGCCCTACGAGCAGTACTTC,CASSLTLVGPYEQYF
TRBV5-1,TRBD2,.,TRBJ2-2,TGCGCCACTCGACCGGGACTAGCGGGGGGTCCGAACACCGGGGAGCTGTTTTTT,CATRPGLAGGPNTGELFF